This TCR beta chain was sequenced during a study of metastatic and nonmetastatic thyroid tumors. Study in general: Comparison of repertoires was carried out across blood and tumor or nodule tissue from malignant and benign thyroid patients.

In the source study's methods: What underpinned the distant-metastasis classifier for papillary thyroid cancer was the set of CDR3 differences across clinicopathological groups. Via MiXCR, TCRdb re-called the PCR reads. In this record, the V and J calls reflect TCRdb's handling and not the investigators' own analysis. The profile covers tens of thousands of clones, with roughly 15% appearing a single time and 3% to 4% taken by the ten largest. Study observations and caveats: Malignant thyroid tumors reportedly had TCR beta diversity that was significantly higher than in benign nodules, in blood and tumor.

This CDR3 is 17 amino acids long. V trimming: 6 bases; J trimming: 5 bases; junction bases outside the gene matches: 9. The V gene's germline CDR1 is MNHNS and CDR2 SASEGT. A few counts support this clone. Its antigen is not identified. All patients were treatment-naive before thyroid surgery. The chain recombines TRBV6-1 with TRBJ2-2; the match to TRBD2 covers 13 bases. The receptor's source is a female donor with papillary thyroid cancer or a benign thyroid nodule (not recorded which). Some clones in this sample may be carry-over from other donors' samples. The sample consisted of blood. CDR3 coding DNA: TGTGCCAGCAGCAGGCTACTAGCGGGAGGGAGGACCGGGGAGCTGTTTTTT. Translating gives CASSRLLAGGRTGELFF.